One and the same sample provided the 18 T cell receptor beta chains below, sequenced in a study of shared clonotypes between healthy human individuals. Produced via immunoSEQ multiplex PCR; TCRdb's table is partial and in-frame only. The sample yields fewer than 550,000 clones, nearly 80% seen once. Sequenced material: PBMCs. All receptors derive from a woman between 40 and 55 years old in good health. Some clones in this sample may be carry-over from other donors' samples.

This clone turned up a few times. This chain joins TRBV29-1 and TRBJ1-5; perhaps TRBD1 as D (6 bases). There are 12 residues in the CDR3. Looked up from germline, CDR1 is SQVTM and CDR2 is ANQGSEA. The V end was cut by 7 bases, the J end by 2 bases, with 9 bases between. DNA for the CDR3: TGCAGCGCACGGACAGGCAATCAGCCCCAGCATTTT. This gives the protein CSARTGNQPQHF. The full variable domain, completed using reference TRBV29-1 and TRBJ1-5, is SAVISQKPSRDICQRGTSLTIQCQVDSQVTMMFWYRQQPGQSLTLIATANQGSEATYESGFVIDKFPISRPNLTFSTLTVSNMSPEDSSIYLCSARTGNQPQHFGDGTRLSIL.

The chain joins TRBV2 to TRBJ2-5; 9 positions agree with TRBD2. The germline V gene encodes CDR1 SNHLY and CDR2 FYNNEI. Germline trimming cut 7 bases from V and 1 base from J; bases unmatched to any gene: 4. The CDR3 runs to 14 residues. The CDR3 nucleotides read TGTGCCAGCACCAGACTAGCGGCCCAAGAGACCCAGTACTTC. It encodes CASTRLAAQETQYF.

The chain couples TRBV5-6 to TRBJ2-7; D gene ambiguous. The CDR3 totals 14 residues. Germline loops: CDR1 SGHDT, CDR2 YYEEEE. The germline V and J ends were trimmed by 0 bases and 2 bases, with 9 bases remaining between them. CDR3 region: CASSLVVGTYEQYF. As DNA, the CDR3 is TGTGCCAGCAGCTTGGTGGTGGGAACCTACGAGCAGTACTTC.

This clone was seen a handful of times. The sample carries other DNA sequences with the same CDR3. This sequence joins TRBV29-1 and TRBJ2-7; a weak D match, TRBD1 (5 bases). V lost 3 bases and J lost 0, with 9 bases in between. Germline values: CDR1 SQVTM, CDR2 ANQGSEA. CDR3 length equals 13 residues. DNA of the CDR3: TGCAGCGTTGACAGGACACCCTCCTACGAGCAGTACTTC. As protein: CSVDRTPSYEQYF.

The chain joins TRBV7-3 to TRBJ2-2; no firm D call. CDR3 length equals 17 residues. Germline V gene sequence: CDR1 SGHTA, CDR2 FQGTGA. V was cut by 0 bases and J by 0 bases, with 11 bases left in between. The CDR3 sequence: CASSLTPGWANTGELFF. The CDR3 DNA reads TGTGCCAGCAGCTTAACCCCCGGGTGGGCGAACACCGGGGAGCTGTTTTTT.

Notes on this clone: The junction shows a germline mismatch at one end, possibly a read error. This chain connects TRBV10-3 to TRBJ2-2; TRBD2 matches 16 bases. The CDR3 covers 18 residues. The germline gives CDR1 ENHRY, CDR2 SYGVKD. The DNA for the CDR3 is TGTGCCATCGGCTCCGGGACTAGCGGGAGGGCGAAGACCGGGGAGCTGTTTTTT. Translating gives CAIGSGTSGRAKTGELFF.

This clone was seen more than once but under ten times. The chain uses TRBV29-1 and TRBJ2-7; D gene unclear. CDR3 size: 11 residues. Trimming shortened V by 7 bases and J by 3 bases, and 10 bases separated the two germline ends. Germline-derived CDR1 and CDR2 are SQVTM and ANQGSEA. The CDR3 loop is CSAGVSYEQYF. The CDR3 DNA reads as TGCAGCGCTGGGGTGAGCTACGAGCAGTACTTC.

The chain joins TRBV15 to TRBJ2-7; 9 bases map to TRBD2. The CDR3 runs to 14 residues. V lost 10 bases and J lost 3; bases outside the gene matches: 10. CDR1 and CDR2 (germline): LNHNV, YYDKDF (reference sequence). CDR3 sequence: CASKKGLAGYEQYF. The CDR3 region has the DNA TGTGCCAGCAAAAAGGGACTAGCAGGCTACGAGCAGTACTTC.

This clone was observed a handful of times. J is TRBJ2-2 and V is TRBV6-4, with D possibly matching TRBD2 (6 bases). Trimming cost V 8 bases and J 7 bases, with 14 bases left between them. The germline gives CDR1 MRHNA, CDR2 SNTAGT. The CDR3 runs to 13 residues. Here the CDR3 reads CASAETRVGELFF. The CDR3 bases are TGTGCCAGCGCCGAGACTAGAGTCGGGGAGCTGTTTTTT.

This clone came up a few times. This chain joins TRBV18 and TRBJ1-5; no definite D call. V lost 4 bases to trimming and J lost 1 base, with 5 bases between them. Germline V lookup: CDR1 KGHSH, CDR2 LQKENI. The CDR3 runs 13 residues. The CDR3 DNA reads as TGTGCCAGCTCACTAGGGAGCAATCAGCCCCAGCATTTT. The encoded protein is CASSLGSNQPQHF.

The chain combines TRBV10-3 with TRBJ1-1; D call uncertain. The ends were cut back, 4 bases at V and 3 bases at J, with 3 bases in the middle. CDR3 length equals 11 residues. Germline loops: CDR1 ENHRY, CDR2 SYGVKD. Here the CDR3 DNA reads TGTGCCATCAGTGGGGACACTGAAGCTTTCTTT. Protein: CAISGDTEAFF.

The chain is built from TRBV28 and TRBJ1-2, with D perhaps matching TRBD1 (5 bases). The CDR3 extends over 13 amino acids. V was trimmed by 6 bases and J by 7 bases, leaving 15 bases between them. The germline V gene encodes CDR1 MDHEN and CDR2 SYDVKM. DNA for the CDR3: TGTGCCAGCAGGACTGGAGGGGAGGGTGGCTACACCTTC. Amino acid sequence: CASRTGGEGGYTF.

The chain joins TRBV20-1 to TRBJ2-3; D gene unclear. CDR3 size: 11 residues. V lost 4 bases and J lost 3, with 5 bases in between. The germline CDR1 and CDR2 sequences are DFQATT and SNEGSKA (reference sequence). CDR3 DNA sequence: TGCAGTGCTACCGAAACAGATACGCAGTATTTT. It specifies CSATETDTQYF.

As to this clone: Since a far larger clone is one base different, this is likely a read error. This sample includes further DNA sequences coding for the same CDR3. This chain joins TRBV10-3 and TRBJ2-7, with a weak D call TRBD1 (6 bases). The length of the CDR3 is 16 residues. Germline assignment: CDR1 ENHRY and CDR2 SYGVKD. Here the CDR3 reads CAISAGQGTVTYEQYF. The DNA of the CDR3 is TGTGCCATCAGTGCGGGTCAGGGGACCGTAACCTATGAGCAGTACTTC.

The rearrangement uses TRBV6-5 and TRBJ1-4; no clear D gene. The germline V gene has CDR1 MNHEY and CDR2 SVGAGI. Trimming removed 2 bases from V and 0 bases from J, with 7 bases in between. This CDR3 is 15 amino acids long. CDR3 sequence (DNA): TGTGCCAGCAGTTACAATCTGGCAACTAATGAAAAACTGTTTTTT. Encoded protein: CASSYNLATNEKLFF.

The rearrangement links TRBV19 to TRBJ2-6; TRBD1 aligns across 9 bases. The ends lost 5 bases at V and 1 base at J; junction bases unmatched: 9. CDR1 and CDR2 (germline): LNHDA, SQIVND (reference sequence). This CDR3 is built from 18 residues. CDR3 residues: CASSPRFGTGSGANVLTF. In DNA, the CDR3 is TGTGCCAGTAGTCCCCGGTTTGGGACAGGGTCTGGGGCCAACGTCCTGACTTTC. Full variable domain (remainder filled in from reference TRBV19 and TRBJ2-6): DGGITQSPKYLFRKEGQNVTLSCEQNLNHDAMYWYRQDPGQGLRLIYYSQIVNDFQKGDIAEGYSVSREKKESFPLTVTSAQKNPTAFYLCASSPRFGTGSGANVLTFGAGSRLTVL.

V and J are TRBV19 and TRBJ1-1; D is ambiguous. Trimming shortened V by 7 bases and J by 1 base, and 10 bases separated the two germline ends. The CDR3 loop spans 13 amino acids. Germline V gene sequence: CDR1 LNHDA, CDR2 SQIVND (reference sequence). The CDR3 sequence: CASKWTENTEAFF. Here the CDR3 DNA reads TGTGCCAGTAAATGGACGGAGAACACTGAAGCTTTCTTT.

This sequence joins TRBV7-9 and TRBJ2-5, with a tentative D call TRBD2 (6 bases). The V gene's germline CDR1 is SEHNR and CDR2 FQNEAQ (reference sequence). The CDR3 contains 13 residues. V was clipped by 8 bases and J by 8 bases, with 18 bases between them. The CDR3 spells CASGEVGQGTQYF. DNA of the CDR3: TGTGCCAGCGGGGAGGTCGGCCAAGGAACCCAGTACTTC.